The 24 T cell receptor beta chains reported below all come from one sample, sequenced in a study of CD8 T cells in Susac syndrome (dated by TCRdb to the late 2010s). The method was the immunoSEQ multiplex PCR assay. RNA was extracted with the RNeasy kit and 0.5 to 1 ug was reverse transcribed using random hexamers. TCRdb redid the processing of the public reads, applying fastp at Q25 and MiXCR, and retained in-frame beta chains. Merged by CDR3 protein, the rows form single entries marked with the most common genes and DNA. The sample contains roughly 200,000 distinct CDR3 sequences, 90% to 95% of them found a single time. The ten largest clones add up to 0.12% of the sample. Sequenced material: CD4+ T cells from PBMCs. The receptors come from a human donor with Susac syndrome.

This clonotype was counted between two and nine times. The chain recombines TRBV4-2 with TRBJ2-5; 13 bases map to TRBD2. V lost 7 bases, J lost 2 bases, and 4 bases stayed unmatched. The CDR3 extends over 15 amino acids. CDR1 and CDR2 (germline): LGHNA, YNFKEQ. CDR3 bases: TGTGCCAGCAAACGGACTAGCGGGGGACAAGAGACCCAGTACTTC. This translates into CASKRTSGGQETQYF.

The chain joins TRBV10-3 to TRBJ2-3, with 7 bases fitting TRBD2. V shed 5 bases, J shed 5 bases, and the junction held 10 bases outside the gene matches. The germline CDR1 and CDR2 sequences are ENHRY and SYGVKD. The CDR3 spans 15 residues. This chain's CDR3 is CAISPSPGEGDTQYF. The CDR3 DNA follows: TGTGCCATCAGTCCGTCTCCCGGGGAGGGAGATACGCAGTATTTT.

The sample holds a few counts of this clonotype. The chain uses TRBV12-3 or TRBV12-4 and TRBJ2-7, with 7 bases matching TRBD2. This CDR3 contains 14 residues. The V and J ends lost 3 bases and 0 bases, in that order; junction bases with no gene match: 2. CDR3 region: CASSLGGSSYEQYF. The CDR3 nucleotides read TGTGCCAGCAGTTTGGGGGGGAGCTCCTACGAGCAGTACTTC.

This clonotype was seen more than once but under ten times. The chain carries TRBV11-2 and TRBJ2-1; D is perhaps TRBD1 (5 bases). This CDR3 region has 12 residues. Germline V gene lookup returns CDR1 SGHAT and CDR2 FQNNGV. V was pared by 5 bases and J by 9 bases, with 11 bases between. The CDR3 spells CASSRQGGEQFF. Written as DNA, the CDR3 is TGTGCCAGCAGCCGCCAGGGCGGTGAGCAGTTCTTC.

The gene calls are TRBV5-4 and TRBJ1-1, with D maybe TRBD1 (6 bases). Germline V gives CDR1 SGHNT, CDR2 YYREEE (reference sequence). V was pared by 2 bases and J by 3 bases, with 14 bases between. The CDR3 loop spans 15 amino acids. CDR3 nucleotide sequence: TGTGCCAGCAGCTTACAGGGTAGAGGGTACACTGAAGCTTTCTTT. Its protein product is CASSLQGRGYTEAFF.

V usage is TRBV4-3 and J usage is TRBJ1-6; 7 bases are shared with TRBD1. The CDR3 has 15 residues. CDR1 and CDR2 from the germline V gene are LGHNA and YSLEER. V lost 4 bases, J lost 5 bases, and 5 bases stayed unmatched. The CDR3, as DNA: TGCGCCAGCAGCCTCTATGGGACAGATAATTCACCCCTCCACTTT. Translated: CASSLYGTDNSPLHF.

The chain carries TRBV30 and TRBJ1-5; tentatively, D is TRBD1 (5 bases). This CDR3 has 15 amino acids. CDR1 is GTSNPN and CDR2 is SVGIG in the germline V gene (reference sequence). Trimming shortened V by 2 bases and J by 5 bases, and 16 bases separated the two germline ends. The CDR3 protein is CAWSSGLGRDQPQHF. The CDR3 DNA sequence: TGTGCCTGGAGTTCGGGACTAGGTAGGGATCAGCCCCAGCATTTT. The variable domain in full, with the rest retrieved from reference TRBV30 and TRBJ1-5, is SQTIHQWPATLVQPVGSPLSLECTVEGTSNPNLYWYRQAAGRGLQLLFYSVGIGQISSEVPQNLSASRPQDRQFILSSKKLLLSDSGFYLCAWSSGLGRDQPQHFGDGTRLSIL.

The chain links TRBV5-1 to TRBJ1-1; D might be TRBD1 (6 bases). Germline V CDR1 and CDR2: SGHRS, YFSETQ. Trimming removed 5 bases from V and 4 bases from J, with 15 bases in between. The length of the CDR3 is 14 residues. The CDR3 region is CASSYHREGTEAFF. CDR3 DNA: TGCGCCAGCAGTTACCACAGGGAAGGCACTGAAGCTTTCTTT.

The chain recombines TRBV2 with TRBJ1-2; D is unclear. From germline, CDR1 is SNHLY and CDR2 FYNNEI. CDR3 length: 12 amino acids. V dropped 4 bases and J dropped 4 bases, with 7 bases sitting between them. CDR3 sequence: CASSGRSYGYTF. CDR3 nucleotide sequence: TGTGCCAGCAGTGGACGGAGCTATGGCTACACCTTC. The full variable domain, in which reference TRBV2 and TRBJ1-2 provide the parts outside the CDR3, is EPEVTQTPSHQVTQMGQEVILRCVPISNHLYFYWYRQILGQKVEFLVSFYNNEISEKSEIFDDQFSVERPDGSNFTLKIRSTKLEDSAMYFCASSGRSYGYTFGSGTRLTVV.

This chain joins TRBV19 and TRBJ1-2; D ambiguous. V lost 5 bases to trimming and J lost 5 bases, with 15 bases between them. CDR3 length equals 14 residues. Looked up from germline, CDR1 is LNHDA and CDR2 is SQIVND (reference sequence). The CDR3 loop is CASSRDISLYGYTF. DNA of the CDR3: TGTGCCAGTAGTCGAGACATCTCCCTATATGGCTACACCTTC.

This clonotype was counted once. The chain couples TRBV29-1 to TRBJ2-7; 8 positions match TRBD1. The CDR3 is 15 amino acids. Germline-derived CDR1 and CDR2 are SQVTM and ANQGSEA. The V gene end was trimmed by 6 bases and the J gene end by 5 bases; junction bases not matched to a gene: 15. CDR3 sequence (DNA): TGCAGCGTCGCCATACAGGGGGACGCCCCCCACGAGCAGTACTTC. Translation gives CSVAIQGDAPHEQYF.

This chain links TRBV20-1 with TRBJ2-7; 14 positions agree with TRBD2. Germline assignment: CDR1 DFQATT and CDR2 SNEGSKA (reference sequence). Trimming at V came to 0 bases and at J to 6 bases, leaving 4 bases not matched to a gene. The CDR3 loop spans 15 amino acids. The DNA for the CDR3 is TGCAGTGCTAGAGATGGGGGACTAGCGGGGGTCGAGCAGTACTTC. This codes for CSARDGGLAGVEQYF.

The V call is TRBV12-3 or TRBV12-4, the J call TRBJ1-1; no firm D call. This CDR3 contains 13 residues. V lost 6 bases, J lost 1 base, and 9 bases lay in between. CDR3 in DNA: TGTGCCAGCAGGAACCGGCCGAACACTGAAGCTTTCTTT. It yields the protein CASRNRPNTEAFF.

This chain joins TRBV6-6 and TRBJ2-7; D not resolved. Germline V gene lookup returns CDR1 MNHNY and CDR2 SVGAGI (reference sequence). This CDR3 has 13 residues. Trimming pared 2 bases from V and 2 bases from J, leaving 7 bases between. The CDR3 DNA sequence: TGTGCCAGCAGTTACGAGGTCGCCTACGAGCAGTACTTC. Translating gives CASSYEVAYEQYF.

The chain combines TRBV5-1 with TRBJ2-3; 9 bases match TRBD2. The CDR3 loop spans 14 amino acids. Germline assignment: CDR1 SGHRS and CDR2 YFSETQ. V lost 4 bases to trimming and J lost 5 bases; unmatched junction nucleotides: 5. In nucleotides, the CDR3 is TGCGCCAGCAGCGCGTCTAGCGGGATAGATACGCAGTATTTT. It is translated as CASSASSGIDTQYF.

The chain combines TRBV30 with TRBJ1-3; D may be TRBD1 (6 bases). The germline CDR1 and CDR2 sequences are GTSNPN and SVGIG (reference sequence). The V end lost 3 bases, the J end lost 4 bases, and 7 bases lay between the germline ends. The CDR3 is 12 amino acids. The CDR3 sequence: CAWRGTGNTIYF. DNA of the CDR3: TGTGCCTGGAGGGGGACAGGAAACACCATATATTTT.

The chain carries TRBV20-1 and TRBJ2-3, with no clear D. V lost 2 bases and J 9 bases, leaving 12 bases between the germline ends. Germline CDR1 reads DFQATT; CDR2 reads SNEGSKA (reference sequence). There are 12 residues in the CDR3. Written as DNA, the CDR3 is TGCAGTGCTAGAAATAGCCTAGGGACGCAGTATTTT. This encodes CSARNSLGTQYF.

The chain links TRBV7-2 to TRBJ1-5; unclear D gene. CDR1 is SGHTA and CDR2 is FQGNSA in the germline V gene. The CDR3 covers 14 residues. Between the trimmed V and J ends, which lost 1 base and 5 bases, there was a span of 9 bases. This CDR3 reads CASSLGLAYQPQHF. CDR3 nucleotides: TGTGCCAGCAGCTTAGGGCTGGCCTATCAGCCCCAGCATTTT.

This rearrangement joins TRBV29-1 to TRBJ2-1; D may be TRBD2 (7 bases). V dropped 4 bases and J dropped 3 bases, with 22 bases sitting between them. CDR3 length: 17 residues. Germline CDR1 is SQVTM and CDR2 is ANQGSEA. In DNA, the CDR3 is TGCAGCGTTGGGAGCGGGCGGGGGCTTAAACTCTACAATGAGCAGTTCTTC. Translation: CSVGSGRGLKLYNEQFF.

This clonotype was seen once. The V gene is TRBV12-3 or TRBV12-4, the J gene TRBJ1-5; D may be TRBD1 (6 bases). Deletions cut 5 bases from V and 5 bases from J, with 16 bases between. The CDR3 loop spans 15 amino acids. The CDR3 loop is CASSLNWGQDQPQHF. The DNA for the CDR3 is TGTGCCAGCAGTCTTAACTGGGGGCAAGATCAGCCCCAGCATTTT.

The chain joins TRBV30 to TRBJ1-3; perhaps TRBD1 as D (5 bases). Germline loops: CDR1 GTSNPN, CDR2 SVGIG (reference sequence). Between the trimmed V and J ends, which lost 0 bases and 6 bases, there was a span of 21 bases. This CDR3 region has 17 residues. The CDR3 DNA reads TGTGCCTGGAGTGTTATGCGGCAGGGCGGATCCAAAAACACCATATATTTT. This translates into CAWSVMRQGGSKNTIYF.

The J gene is TRBJ1-2, the V gene TRBV4-1, with TRBD1 as a possible D gene (6 bases). CDR3 length: 15 residues. With 4 bases removed from V and 4 bases from J, the gap between germline ends came to 16 bases. Germline-derived CDR1 and CDR2 are MGHRA and YSYEKL. Here the CDR3 DNA reads TGCGCCAGCAGCCCCCGCGGACAGATTCTCTATGGCTACACCTTC. Translated: CASSPRGQILYGYTF.

J is TRBJ2-2 and V is TRBV29-1; 11 bases are shared with TRBD1. The CDR3 loop spans 15 amino acids. CDR1 and CDR2 from the germline V gene are SQVTM and ANQGSEA. Trimming at V came to 6 bases and at J to 9 bases, leaving 12 bases not matched to a gene. The DNA of the CDR3 is TGCAGCGTACTAAACCCGGACAGGGGGCTCCGGGAGCTGTTTTTT. This gives the protein CSVLNPDRGLRELFF.

The chain carries TRBV2 and TRBJ2-3, with D possibly being TRBD2 (5 bases). V lost 4 bases and J lost 2, with 10 bases in between. The germline V gene encodes CDR1 SNHLY and CDR2 FYNNEI. The CDR3 runs to 14 residues. CDR3 in DNA: TGTGCCAGCAGTGTGGCGGGTCCCACAGATACGCAGTATTTT. This codes for CASSVAGPTDTQYF.